The source of this T cell receptor beta chain is a study of control samples from healthy donors and cancer patients. The assay was immunoSEQ multiplex PCR, and TCRdb's table has in-frame clones only and misses some. The data hold roughly 180,000 clones, with around 92% observed a single time. Material for sequencing was blood. The receptor was isolated from a woman between 35 and 50 years old in good health.

The CDR3 is CASSLVAIGNPGGDSYEQYF. DNA of the CDR3: TGTGCCAGCAGCTTAGTAGCGATCGGGAACCCCGGTGGGGACTCCTACGAGCAGTACTTC. The J gene is TRBJ2-7, the V gene TRBV11-3; possibly TRBD2 for D (5 bases). The CDR3 spans 20 residues. The V gene lost 1 base and the J gene lost 0 bases, with 25 bases spanning the gap. Germline V CDR1 and CDR2: SGHNT, YENEEA.